This is a list of T cell receptor beta chains from one sample in a study of regulatory T cells in long-lasting Graves disease. Via MiXCR, TCRdb re-called the multiplex PCR reads, giving one row per CDR3 protein. The data show some 420,000 distinct CDR3 sequences, less than 25% seen once. This specimen was peripheral blood mononuclear cells (PBMCs), taken when the disease was refractory, from a patient treated with antithyroid drugs. These TCRs come from a female donor with Graves disease. The CDR3 runs from the conserved cysteine through the conserved F or W. D genes are given only for firm matches. A row's size may be missing; if present it is once, few, many or a size class.

d_call: NA
j_call: TRBJ1-6
v_call: TRBV27
clone_size: many
cdr3_nt: TGTGCCAGCAGTTTCCCGGGGAGGAATTCACCCCTCCACTTT
cdr3_aa: CASSFPGRNSPLHF

d_call: TRBD1
j_call: TRBJ1-1
v_call: TRBV18
clone_size: NA
cdr3_nt: TGTGCCAGCTCACAAAACCCTGGACAGGTGAACACTGAAGCTTTCTTT
cdr3_aa: CASSQNPGQVNTEAFF

d_call: NA
j_call: TRBJ2-2
v_call: TRBV19
clone_size: few
cdr3_nt: TGTGCCAGTAGTAGAGCCCCGATGGGAACCGGGGAGCTGTTTTTT
cdr3_aa: CASSRAPMGTGELFF

d_call: NA
j_call: TRBJ1-2
v_call: TRBV6-2/TRBV6-3
clone_size: NA
cdr3_nt: TGTGCCAGCAAGTCCAGCTCCATGAGGGAGGGCTACACCTTC
cdr3_aa: CASKSSSMREGYTF

d_call: TRBD1
j_call: TRBJ1-1
v_call: TRBV29-1
clone_size: many
cdr3_nt: TGCAGCGCTATCTCCGGGACAGCCGATGAAGCTTTCTTT
cdr3_aa: CSAISGTADEAFF

d_call: NA
j_call: TRBJ2-2
v_call: TRBV6-4
clone_size: few
cdr3_nt: TGTGCCAGCAGTTACTCGAAGTACCCAGCCACCGGGGAGCTGTTTTTT
cdr3_aa: CASSYSKYPATGELFF

d_call: NA
j_call: TRBJ2-7
v_call: TRBV6-2/TRBV6-3
clone_size: many
cdr3_nt: TGTGCCAGCAGTTACCTTGGACCGGAGACAAGAGAGCAGTACTTC
cdr3_aa: CASSYLGPETREQYF

d_call: NA
j_call: TRBJ1-1
v_call: TRBV30
clone_size: NA
cdr3_nt: TGTGCCTGGCTGTCAGGGTATGGGAACACTGAAGCTTTCTTT
cdr3_aa: CAWLSGYGNTEAFF

d_call: NA
j_call: TRBJ1-1
v_call: TRBV28
clone_size: many
cdr3_nt: TGTGCCAGCATACGGGACGACACTGAAGCTTTCTTT
cdr3_aa: CASIRDDTEAFF

d_call: NA
j_call: TRBJ1-2
v_call: TRBV6-1
clone_size: few
cdr3_nt: TGTGCCAGCAGTGAGGGACGAGTCAGGGCGCCTAACTATGGCTACACCTTC
cdr3_aa: CASSEGRVRAPNYGYTF

d_call: NA
j_call: TRBJ2-5
v_call: TRBV3-1
clone_size: NA
cdr3_nt: TGTGCCAGCAGCCAAGCAGGGATACCGCAAGAGACCCAGTACTTC
cdr3_aa: CASSQAGIPQETQYF

d_call: NA
j_call: TRBJ2-7
v_call: TRBV7-8
clone_size: NA
cdr3_nt: TGTGCCAGCAGCTTAGGTAACAGGGCGGGCGGGCAGTACTTC
cdr3_aa: CASSLGNRAGGQYF

d_call: NA
j_call: TRBJ1-2
v_call: TRBV28
clone_size: many
cdr3_nt: TGTGCCAGCAGTACCTCAACAGGGAACTATGGCTACACCTTC
cdr3_aa: CASSTSTGNYGYTF

d_call: TRBD2
j_call: TRBJ2-6
v_call: TRBV7-2
clone_size: few
cdr3_nt: TGTGCCAGCAAAGGAGTAGGGGAGGGGCAGAGCTCTGGGGCCAACGTCCTGACTTTC
cdr3_aa: CASKGVGEGQSSGANVLTF

d_call: TRBD1
j_call: TRBJ2-5
v_call: TRBV20-1
clone_size: many
cdr3_nt: TGCAGTGCTAGGGATATCGACAGGGTAGAGACCCAGTACTTC
cdr3_aa: CSARDIDRVETQYF

d_call: NA
j_call: TRBJ1-4
v_call: TRBV30
clone_size: NA
cdr3_nt: TGTGCCTGGAGTGACGCTACAACTAATGAAAAACTGTTTTTT
cdr3_aa: CAWSDATTNEKLFF

d_call: NA
j_call: TRBJ2-1
v_call: TRBV7-9
clone_size: NA
cdr3_nt: TGTGCCAGCACTAAGACGGGCCAGAGGAATGAGCAGTTCTTC
cdr3_aa: CASTKTGQRNEQFF

d_call: NA
j_call: TRBJ2-1
v_call: TRBV13
clone_size: NA
cdr3_nt: TGTGCCAGCAGCGGTCCAGGCAATGAGCAGTTCTTC
cdr3_aa: CASSGPGNEQFF

d_call: TRBD2
j_call: TRBJ2-1
v_call: TRBV12-3/TRBV12-4
clone_size: NA
cdr3_nt: TGTGCCAGCAGTTTAACTAGCGGGGGCTCCTACAATGAGCAGTTCTTC
cdr3_aa: CASSLTSGGSYNEQFF

d_call: NA
j_call: TRBJ1-1
v_call: TRBV20-1
clone_size: NA
cdr3_nt: TGCAGTGCTAGAGAGGTTGGCTTGGTGAACACTGAAGCTTTCTTT
cdr3_aa: CSAREVGLVNTEAFF

d_call: NA
j_call: TRBJ2-1
v_call: TRBV27
clone_size: NA
cdr3_nt: TGTGCCAGCAGTTTATGGGCAGGGTCGACTGAGCAGTTCTTC
cdr3_aa: CASSLWAGSTEQFF

d_call: NA
j_call: TRBJ1-2
v_call: TRBV28
clone_size: many
cdr3_nt: TGTGCCAGCAGTTTATCCGGGGACCTCTATGGCTACACCTTC
cdr3_aa: CASSLSGDLYGYTF

d_call: NA
j_call: TRBJ1-2
v_call: TRBV19
clone_size: NA
cdr3_nt: TGTGCCAGTAATCCAACCATAACAGGGATTTATGGCTACACCTTC
cdr3_aa: CASNPTITGIYGYTF

d_call: NA
j_call: TRBJ2-2
v_call: TRBV11-3
clone_size: few
cdr3_nt: TGTGCCAGCAGCGGAACGTACTCATACACCGGGGAGCTGTTTTTT
cdr3_aa: CASSGTYSYTGELFF

d_call: TRBD1
j_call: TRBJ1-1
v_call: TRBV5-6
clone_size: many
cdr3_nt: TGTGCCAGCACCAAATCAGGCGGGACAGGGGGCTATAACACTGAAGCTTTCTTT
cdr3_aa: CASTKSGGTGGYNTEAFF

d_call: TRBD1
j_call: TRBJ1-1
v_call: TRBV19
clone_size: many
cdr3_nt: TGTGCCAGTAGTGGGGACAGGGGAACGAACACTGAAGCTTTCTTT
cdr3_aa: CASSGDRGTNTEAFF

d_call: NA
j_call: TRBJ2-5
v_call: TRBV20-1
clone_size: many
cdr3_nt: TGCAGTGCTCCACGGGGGACCCAAGAGACCCAGTACTTC
cdr3_aa: CSAPRGTQETQYF

d_call: NA
j_call: TRBJ2-5
v_call: TRBV7-9
clone_size: many
cdr3_nt: TGTGCCAGCAGCTCTCCTTGGCAGGGGGAGACCCAGTACTTC
cdr3_aa: CASSSPWQGETQYF

d_call: TRBD1
j_call: TRBJ1-2
v_call: TRBV2
clone_size: many
cdr3_nt: TGTGCCAGCAGGGCCCCCGGGACAGGCTATGGCTACACCTTC
cdr3_aa: CASRAPGTGYGYTF

d_call: TRBD2
j_call: TRBJ2-1
v_call: TRBV2
clone_size: many
cdr3_nt: TGTGCCACCGCTAGCGGGGGCTTCAATGAGCAGTTCTTC
cdr3_aa: CATASGGFNEQFF

d_call: NA
j_call: TRBJ1-6
v_call: TRBV7-3
clone_size: NA
cdr3_nt: TGTGCCAGCAGCTTCGGAGGGTTAAATTCACCCCTCCACTTT
cdr3_aa: CASSFGGLNSPLHF

d_call: TRBD1
j_call: TRBJ2-7
v_call: TRBV9
clone_size: NA
cdr3_nt: TGTGCCAGCAGCATCCAGGGGGTATCCTACGAGCAGTACTTC
cdr3_aa: CASSIQGVSYEQYF

d_call: TRBD2
j_call: TRBJ2-3
v_call: TRBV3-1
clone_size: NA
cdr3_nt: TGTGCCAGCAGCCCGGGACTAGCGGAGAAGGATACGCAGTATTTT
cdr3_aa: CASSPGLAEKDTQYF

d_call: NA
j_call: TRBJ1-1
v_call: TRBV7-8
clone_size: many
cdr3_nt: TGTGCCAGCAGCTCAGGGGTTTGGACTGAAGCTTTCTTT
cdr3_aa: CASSSGVWTEAFF

d_call: NA
j_call: TRBJ2-7
v_call: TRBV13
clone_size: few
cdr3_nt: TGTGCCAGCAGCTCAAAGGGGACCTACGAGCAGTACTTC
cdr3_aa: CASSSKGTYEQYF

d_call: NA
j_call: TRBJ2-7
v_call: TRBV6-2/TRBV6-3
clone_size: many
cdr3_nt: TGTGCCAGCGGGTTGAGGAACGAGCAGTACTTC
cdr3_aa: CASGLRNEQYF

d_call: TRBD1
j_call: TRBJ1-1
v_call: TRBV28
clone_size: many
cdr3_nt: TGTGCCAGCAGCCTCAGGGGGCGCTGGACTGAAGCTTTCTTT
cdr3_aa: CASSLRGRWTEAFF

d_call: TRBD1
j_call: TRBJ1-1
v_call: TRBV19
clone_size: NA
cdr3_nt: TGTGCCAGTAGTATTTCGCCAGGGGGAAACGCTGAAGCTTTCTTT
cdr3_aa: CASSISPGGNAEAFF

d_call: TRBD2
j_call: TRBJ2-7
v_call: TRBV20-1
clone_size: NA
cdr3_nt: TGCAGTGCTTTACTGGGACTAGCGGGTCGCGAGCAGTACTTC
cdr3_aa: CSALLGLAGREQYF

d_call: NA
j_call: TRBJ2-4
v_call: TRBV6-5
clone_size: few
cdr3_nt: TGTGCCAGCAGTTACGAGGACATTCAGTACTTC
cdr3_aa: CASSYEDIQYF

d_call: NA
j_call: TRBJ2-3
v_call: TRBV24-1
clone_size: NA
cdr3_nt: TGTGCCACCAGGACGGGGGGCACAGATACGCAGTATTTT
cdr3_aa: CATRTGGTDTQYF

d_call: TRBD2
j_call: TRBJ2-2
v_call: TRBV15
clone_size: few
cdr3_nt: TGTGCCACCAGCAGGAGGCTAGCGGGAGTTAGTACCGGGGAGCTGTTTTTT
cdr3_aa: CATSRRLAGVSTGELFF

d_call: TRBD1
j_call: TRBJ1-4
v_call: TRBV6-2/TRBV6-3
clone_size: many
cdr3_nt: TGTGCCAGCAGTTACTCGACGGGACAGGGAGAAAAACTGTTTTTT
cdr3_aa: CASSYSTGQGEKLFF